These 23 T cell receptor beta chains were all obtained from the same sample, sequenced in a study of yellow fever vaccine responses in identical twins. TCRdb passed the RT-PCR reads through MiXCR, listing each CDR3 protein once. Here the sample spans around 600 distinct CDR3 sequences, more than 75% being singletons. Source: T cells from blood (PBMCs), unsorted or a sorted subset (not recorded which), taken before or after yellow fever vaccination (not recorded which). Source of these receptors: a woman younger than 35 who received the yellow fever vaccine.

This clonotype was recorded only once. This sequence joins TRBV10-1 and TRBJ1-2; no firm D call. The CDR3 spans 15 residues. Germline lookup yields CDR1 WNHNN and CDR2 SYGVQD (reference sequence). Trimming removed 0 bases from V and 8 bases from J, with 16 bases in between. This chain's CDR3 is CASSESLHGLGGYTF. CDR3 nucleotide sequence: TGCGCCAGCAGTGAGTCGCTTCACGGCCTAGGAGGCTACACCTTC.

This chain links TRBV2 with TRBJ1-2; 9 bases are shared with TRBD1. CDR1 is SNHLY and CDR2 is FYNNEI in the germline V gene. The V and J ends lost 4 bases and 4 bases, in that order; junction bases with no gene match: 1. The CDR3 covers 13 residues. CDR3 sequence reads: CASSGGQGYGYTF. In DNA, the CDR3 is TGTGCCAGCAGTGGGGGACAGGGCTATGGCTACACCTTC.

This clonotype has just one count. V and J are TRBV5-1 and TRBJ2-1; 7 positions agree with TRBD2. Trimming cost V 4 bases and J 2 bases; bases outside gene matches: 6. Germline V gene sequence: CDR1 SGHRS, CDR2 YFSETQ. The CDR3 has 15 amino acids. The DNA of the CDR3 is TGCGCCAGCAGCCTACCCGGGACTACCTACAATGAGCAGTTCTTC. Translation gives CASSLPGTTYNEQFF.

This CDR3 reads CASSPGRISGNTIYF. The CDR3 nucleotides are TGCGCCAGCAGTCCGGGACGGATCTCTGGAAACACCATATATTTT. The V gene is TRBV10-1, the J gene TRBJ1-3; D possibly corresponds to TRBD1 (5 bases). Trimming removed 5 bases at V and 0 bases at J, with 11 bases between. Germline V gene data show CDR1 as WNHNN and CDR2 as SYGVQD (reference sequence). There are 15 residues in the CDR3.

The chain uses TRBV5-1 and TRBJ2-1; 7 nucleotides line up with TRBD2. Trimming removed 0 bases from V and 6 bases from J; junction bases left unmatched: 6. Germline V lookup: CDR1 SGHRS, CDR2 YFSETQ. This CDR3 region has 15 residues. The CDR3 DNA reads TGCGCCAGCAGCTTGGAAGGGAGGGCGTTCAATGAGCAGTTCTTC. Its translation is CASSLEGRAFNEQFF.

CDR3 residues: CASSYPGSNTGELFF. The CDR3 coding sequence is TGTGCCAGCAGTTACCCCGGGTCGAACACCGGGGAGCTGTTTTTT. This chain joins TRBV6-2 or TRBV6-3 and TRBJ2-2, with D hard to call. The germline gives CDR1 MNHEY, CDR2 SVGEGT. The V end was cut by 2 bases, the J end by 0 bases, with 7 bases between. CDR3 length: 15 residues.

The V and J genes are TRBV5-6 and TRBJ2-7, with D perhaps TRBD1 or TRBD2 (5 bases each). V lost 4 bases and J lost 3, with 11 bases in between. This CDR3 spans 13 amino acids. Germline V gene data show CDR1 as SGHDT and CDR2 as YYEEEE. CDR3 loop: CASSPGRFYEQYF. The CDR3 DNA follows: TGTGCCAGCAGCCCGGGACGGTTCTACGAGCAGTACTTC. Full variable domain (missing parts from reference TRBV5-6 and TRBJ2-7): DAGVTQSPTHLIKTRGQQVTLRCSPKSGHDTVSWYQQALGQGPQFIFQYYEEEERQRGNFPDRFSGHQFPNYSSELNVNALLLGDSALYLCASSPGRFYEQYFGPGTRLTVT.

The chain employs TRBV2 and TRBJ2-3; D not certain. This CDR3 region has 15 residues. Germline CDR1 SNHLY, CDR2 FYNNEI. Trimming pared 6 bases from V and 3 bases from J, leaving 16 bases between. The CDR3 spells CASRTQRPHTDTQYF. Here the CDR3 DNA reads TGTGCCAGCAGGACTCAAAGACCCCATACAGATACGCAGTATTTT. The full variable domain, in which reference TRBV2 and TRBJ2-3 provide the parts outside the CDR3, is EPEVTQTPSHQVTQMGQEVILRCVPISNHLYFYWYRQILGQKVEFLVSFYNNEISEKSEIFDDQFSVERPDGSNFTLKIRSTKLEDSAMYFCASRTQRPHTDTQYFGPGTRLTVL.

This chain links TRBV10-1 with TRBJ1-1, with TRBD1 as a possible D gene (6 bases). The germline V gene has CDR1 WNHNN and CDR2 SYGVQD (reference sequence). CDR3 length: 13 amino acids. In nucleotides, the CDR3 is TGCGCAGTCGGGGGCAGCTTGGGCACTGAAGCTTTCTTT. Translating it yields CAVGGSLGTEAFF.

This sequence joins TRBV11-1 and TRBJ2-3; TRBD2 agrees at 7 bases. The CDR3 is made up of 16 amino acids. Germline V gene data show CDR1 as SGHAT and CDR2 as FQDESV (reference sequence). J gave up 0 bases and V 4 bases, and 7 bases lay outside the gene matches. The CDR3 region is CASSSIAGASTDTQYF. The CDR3 DNA reads TGTGCCAGCAGCTCCATTGCGGGAGCTAGCACAGATACGCAGTATTTT.

The J gene is TRBJ2-1, the V gene TRBV12-3 or TRBV12-4; D call uncertain. Between the trimmed V and J ends, which lost 7 bases and 5 bases, there was a span of 15 bases. This CDR3 comprises 14 residues. The CDR3 sequence: CASKLFETHNEQFF. The CDR3 coding sequence is TGTGCCAGCAAGTTGTTCGAGACCCACAATGAGCAGTTCTTC.

The V call is TRBV27, the J call TRBJ2-1; 7 bases align to TRBD1. This CDR3 contains 13 residues. Unmatched junction bases numbered 4, after V lost 5 bases and J lost 6 bases. Germline loops: CDR1 MNHEY, CDR2 SMNVEV (reference sequence). For the CDR3, the DNA is TGTGCCAGCAGTGTGGGACAGATCAATGAGCAGTTCTTC. Its translation is CASSVGQINEQFF.

This chain connects TRBV20-1 to TRBJ2-1, with 8 bases aligning to TRBD2. Looked up from germline, CDR1 is DFQATT and CDR2 is SNEGSKA (reference sequence). V gave up 5 bases and J gave up 9 bases; unmatched junction bases: 9. CDR3 size: 13 residues. The CDR3 DNA reads TGCAGTGCTGGAAGGACTAGCTGGGGTGAGCAGTTCTTC. Residues: CSAGRTSWGEQFF.

The chain uses TRBV5-1 and TRBJ1-1, with 7 bases that match TRBD1. The CDR3 covers 18 residues. Germline loops: CDR1 SGHRS, CDR2 YFSETQ. V dropped 4 bases and J dropped 2; count of bases not matched to a gene: 17. CDR3 DNA sequence: TGCGCCAGCAGCCCCAGACCGACAGGGCGCTTAGAAAACACTGAAGCTTTCTTT. Its translation is CASSPRPTGRLENTEAFF.

This chain connects TRBV6-5 to TRBJ1-2, with 7 nucleotides matching TRBD1. CDR1 and CDR2 (germline): MNHEY, SVGAGI. J was trimmed by 0 bases and V by 1 base; bases with no gene match: 5. CDR3 length: 16 amino acids. CDR3 region: CASSYLGQWANYGYTF. The DNA of the CDR3 is TGTGCCAGCAGTTACTTGGGACAGTGGGCTAACTATGGCTACACCTTC.

The chain employs TRBV18 and TRBJ2-5; D is unclear. Germline-derived CDR1 and CDR2 are KGHSH and LQKENI. This CDR3 has 13 amino acids. Deletions cut 5 bases from V and 2 bases from J, with 9 bases between. As DNA, the CDR3 is TGTGCCAGCTCAAAAGACCTTCAAGAGACCCAGTACTTC. Translation gives CASSKDLQETQYF.

V and J are TRBV11-1 and TRBJ2-5; TRBD2 matches 9 bases. The CDR3 consists of 15 residues. The V gene's germline CDR1 is SGHAT and CDR2 FQDESV (reference sequence). V lost 1 base, J lost 0 bases, and 0 bases stayed unmatched. The CDR3 sequence is CASSLGLADQETQYF. CDR3 coding DNA: TGTGCCAGCAGCTTAGGACTAGCGGACCAAGAGACCCAGTACTTC.

The V gene is TRBV29-1, the J gene TRBJ1-2; weak D call: TRBD1 (6 bases). CDR1 and CDR2 from the germline V gene are SQVTM and ANQGSEA. The CDR3 is made up of 11 amino acids. The V gene lost 6 bases and the J gene lost 1 base, with 6 bases spanning the gap. The DNA for the CDR3 is TGCAGCGTGGACAGTAACTATGGCTACACCTTC. This sequence encodes CSVDSNYGYTF.

CDR3 region: CASSLDRGAFF. The CDR3 DNA follows: TGTGCCAGCAGCCTGGACAGGGGTGCTTTCTTT. V and J are TRBV11-1 and TRBJ1-1; 9 nucleotides match TRBD1. CDR1 is SGHAT and CDR2 is FQDESV in the germline V gene (reference sequence). The length of the CDR3 is 11 residues. Unmatched junction bases numbered 3, after V lost 5 bases and J lost 11 bases. The whole variable domain, remainder taken from reference TRBV11-1 and TRBJ1-1, is EAEVAQSPRYKITEKSQAVAFWCDPISGHATLYWYRQILGQGPELLVQFQDESVVDDSQLPKDRFSAERLKGVDSTLKIQPAELGDSAMYLCASSLDRGAFFGQGTRLTVV.

This clonotype came up a few times. This chain connects TRBV6-2 or TRBV6-3 to TRBJ1-2; 11 nucleotides agree with TRBD1. Germline V gene lookup returns CDR1 MNHEY and CDR2 SVGEGT. Germline trimming cut 2 bases from V and 4 bases from J; bases unmatched to any gene: 3. The CDR3 loop spans 15 amino acids. The CDR3 DNA is TGTGCCAGCAGTTACGGGACAGGGGGAGCCTATGGCTACACCTTC. Protein product: CASSYGTGGAYGYTF.

The chain has TRBV5-8 and TRBJ1-1; D uncertain. CDR1 and CDR2 from the germline V gene are SGHTS and YDEGEE. CDR3 length: 13 amino acids. With 4 bases removed from V and 0 bases from J, the gap between germline ends came to 7 bases. This CDR3 is CASSPDMNTEAFF. The CDR3 bases are TGTGCCAGCAGCCCGGATATGAACACTGAAGCTTTCTTT.

The chain uses TRBV29-1 and TRBJ1-4; D may be TRBD1 (5 bases). In germline, CDR1 is SQVTM, CDR2 ANQGSEA. The V end was cut by 4 bases, the J end by 2 bases, with 11 bases between. The CDR3 consists of 14 residues. CDR3 DNA sequence: TGCAGCGTTGGAGAAGGGACGACTAATGAAAAACTGTTTTTT. This translates into CSVGEGTTNEKLFF. Together with reference TRBV29-1 and TRBJ1-4, the CDR3 gives the full variable domain: SAVISQKPSRDICQRGTSLTIQCQVDSQVTMMFWYRQQPGQSLTLIATANQGSEATYESGFVIDKFPISRPNLTFSTLTVSNMSPEDSSIYLCSVGEGTTNEKLFFGSGTQLSVL.

J is TRBJ1-3 and V is TRBV19; D remains ambiguous. This CDR3 comprises 13 residues. Trimming stripped 5 bases from V and 2 bases from J, with 7 bases between. CDR1 and CDR2 (germline): LNHDA, SQIVND (reference sequence). The CDR3, as DNA: TGTGCCAGTAGTGAGTGGGCTGGAAACACCATATATTTT. Its translation: CASSEWAGNTIYF.